This T cell receptor beta chain is from a study of shared clonotypes between healthy human individuals. Study information: Two women and a few men aged 18 to 49 served as donors.

Replicate PCRs were loaded with about 300 ng DNA from unsorted PBMC, some 30,000 T cell genomes. This table comes from immunoSEQ multiplex PCR, and its TCRdb copy is limited to in-frame clones, with some not included. The data show 450,000 or so clones, around 77% seen once. With unsorted samples, genomic DNA was obtained from tens of millions of PBMCs. This TCR was sampled from a woman aged 40 to 50 in good health. Some clones in this sample may be carry-over from other donors' samples. Sequenced material: PBMCs.

The CDR3 DNA reads TGCGCCAGCGGACAGGGGAAGGACGGGGAGCTGTTTTTT. Translating gives CASGQGKDGELFF. V usage is TRBV10-2 and J usage is TRBJ2-2; 9 positions agree with TRBD1. Germline V gene lookup returns CDR1 WSHSY and CDR2 SAAADI. The CDR3 loop spans 13 amino acids. The trim removed 8 bases at V and 7 bases at J, leaving 5 bases unmatched.